The clone carrying this T cell receptor (beta chain) was seen a few times. V lost 5 bases, J lost 0 bases, and 5 bases stayed unmatched. This CDR3 comprises 15 residues. Germline V CDR1 and CDR2: SGHAT, FQNNGV. TCRdb re-analysed the RT-PCR reads in MiXCR, keeping a single row per CDR3 protein. The data hold about 700,000 distinct CDR3 sequences, with 11% to 15% observed a single time. The clonotype comes from a female donor in good health, serving as a healthy control. The sequencing input was memory CD4+ T cells from blood. This sequence joins TRBV11-2 and TRBJ2-3; 7 bases match TRBD1. For the CDR3, the DNA is TGTGCCAGCAGCGAAAAGGGGGCAAGCACAGATACGCAGTATTTT. Translation: CASSEKGASTDTQYF. Full variable domain (missing parts from reference TRBV11-2 and TRBJ2-3): EAGVAQSPRYKIIEKRQSVAFWCNPISGHATLYWYQQILGQGPKLLIQFQNNGVVDDSQLPKDRFSAERLKGVDSTLKIQPAKLEDSAVYLCASSEKGASTDTQYFGPGTRLTVL.